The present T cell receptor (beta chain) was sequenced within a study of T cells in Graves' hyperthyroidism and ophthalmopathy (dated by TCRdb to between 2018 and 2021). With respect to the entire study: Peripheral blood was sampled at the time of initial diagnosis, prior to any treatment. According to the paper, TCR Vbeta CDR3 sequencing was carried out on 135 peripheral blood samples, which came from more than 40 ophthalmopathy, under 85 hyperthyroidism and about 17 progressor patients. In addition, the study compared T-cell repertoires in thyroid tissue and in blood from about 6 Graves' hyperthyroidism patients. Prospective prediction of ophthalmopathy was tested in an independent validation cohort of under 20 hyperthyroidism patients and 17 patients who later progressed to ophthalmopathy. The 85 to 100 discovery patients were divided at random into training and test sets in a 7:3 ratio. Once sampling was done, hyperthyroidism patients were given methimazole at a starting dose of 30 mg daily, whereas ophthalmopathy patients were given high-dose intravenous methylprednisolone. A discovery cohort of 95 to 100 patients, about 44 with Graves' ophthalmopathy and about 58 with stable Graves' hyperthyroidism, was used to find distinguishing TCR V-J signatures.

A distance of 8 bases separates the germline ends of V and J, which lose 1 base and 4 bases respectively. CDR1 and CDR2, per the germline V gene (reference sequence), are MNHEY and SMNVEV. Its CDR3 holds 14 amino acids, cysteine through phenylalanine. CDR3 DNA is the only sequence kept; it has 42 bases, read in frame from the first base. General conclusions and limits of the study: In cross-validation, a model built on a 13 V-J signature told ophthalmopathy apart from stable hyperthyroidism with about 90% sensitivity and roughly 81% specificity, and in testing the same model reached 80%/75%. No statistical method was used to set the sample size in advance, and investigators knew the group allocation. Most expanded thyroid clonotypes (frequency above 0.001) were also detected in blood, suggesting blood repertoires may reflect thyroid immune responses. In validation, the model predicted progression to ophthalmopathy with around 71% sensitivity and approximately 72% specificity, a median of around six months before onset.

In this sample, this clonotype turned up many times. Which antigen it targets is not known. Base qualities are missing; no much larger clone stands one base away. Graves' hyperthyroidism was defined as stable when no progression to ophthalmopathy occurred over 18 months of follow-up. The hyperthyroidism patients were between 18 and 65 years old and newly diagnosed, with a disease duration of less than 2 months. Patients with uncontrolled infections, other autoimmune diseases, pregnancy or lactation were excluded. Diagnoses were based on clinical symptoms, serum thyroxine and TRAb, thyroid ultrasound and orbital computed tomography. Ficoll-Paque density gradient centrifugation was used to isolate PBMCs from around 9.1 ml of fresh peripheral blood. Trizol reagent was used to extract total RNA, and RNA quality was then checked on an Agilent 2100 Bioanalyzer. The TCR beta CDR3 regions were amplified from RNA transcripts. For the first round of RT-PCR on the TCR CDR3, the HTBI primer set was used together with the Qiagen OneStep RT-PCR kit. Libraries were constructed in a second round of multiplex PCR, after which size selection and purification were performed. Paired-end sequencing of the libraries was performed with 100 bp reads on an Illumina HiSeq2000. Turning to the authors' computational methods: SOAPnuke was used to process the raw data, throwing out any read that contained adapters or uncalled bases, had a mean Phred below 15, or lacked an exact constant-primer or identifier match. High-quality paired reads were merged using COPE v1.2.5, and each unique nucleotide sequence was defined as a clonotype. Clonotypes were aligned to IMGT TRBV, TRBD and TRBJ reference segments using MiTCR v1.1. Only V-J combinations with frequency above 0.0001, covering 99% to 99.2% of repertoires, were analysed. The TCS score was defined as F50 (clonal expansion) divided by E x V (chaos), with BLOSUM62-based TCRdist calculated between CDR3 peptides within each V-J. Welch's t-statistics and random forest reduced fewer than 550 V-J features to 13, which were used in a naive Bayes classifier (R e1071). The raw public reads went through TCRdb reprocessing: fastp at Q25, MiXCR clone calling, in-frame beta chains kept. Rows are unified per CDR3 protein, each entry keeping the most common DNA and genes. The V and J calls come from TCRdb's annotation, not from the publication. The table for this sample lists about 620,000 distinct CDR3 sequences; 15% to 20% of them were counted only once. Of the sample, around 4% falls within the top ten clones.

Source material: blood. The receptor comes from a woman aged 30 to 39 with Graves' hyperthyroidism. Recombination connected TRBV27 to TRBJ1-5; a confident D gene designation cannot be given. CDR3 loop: CASSLLGNNQPQHF. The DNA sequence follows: TGTGCCAGCAGTTTATTGGGGAATAATCAGCCCCAGCATTTT.